Following are 27 T cell receptor beta chains from one sample sequenced in a study of T-cell reconstitution after alpha-beta-depleted transplantation in children. Library preparation (for TCRbeta) was performed with unique molecular identifiers. TCRdb reanalysed the PCR reads using MiXCR and keeps one entry per CDR3 protein. Found here are under 250,000 distinct CDR3 sequences, approximately 7% of them singletons; the top ten hold approximately 5.7%. The source was PBMCs, collected before TCRalphabeta/CD19-depleted stem cell transplant. The receptors come from a boy between 2 and 10 years old with acute lymphoblastic leukemia, due to receive a stem cell transplant.

The chain uses TRBV6-2 or TRBV6-3 and TRBJ2-1, with 8 bases aligning to TRBD2. The CDR3 has 17 amino acids. Losses at the gene ends were 2 bases for V and 8 bases for J; bases not matched to a gene: 14. Germline values: CDR1 MNHEY, CDR2 SVGEGT. DNA for the CDR3: TGTGCCAGCAGTTACGTTACTAGCGGACCGGTGGAGGATGAGCAGTTCTTC. Translated, it gives CASSYVTSGPVEDEQFF.

This clonotype was seen many times. The rearrangement joins TRBV29-1 to TRBJ2-2; D may be TRBD1 (5 bases). V lost 4 bases and J lost 6, with 15 bases in between. The germline V gene encodes CDR1 SQVTM and CDR2 ANQGSEA. The CDR3 is 14 amino acids. Written as DNA, the CDR3 is TGCAGCGTTGTCGGTTCCCTAGGGGCCGGGGAGCTGTTTTTT. Protein product: CSVVGSLGAGELFF.

This clonotype was recorded many times. This chain uses TRBV20-1 with TRBJ2-4; possibly TRBD2 for D (5 bases). From germline, CDR1 is DFQATT and CDR2 SNEGSKA (reference sequence). Trimming stripped 2 bases from V and 0 bases from J, with 5 bases between. This CDR3 is 13 amino acids long. In DNA, the CDR3 is TGCAGTGCTAGACGGGGAGCCAAAAACATTCAGTACTTC. This translates into CSARRGAKNIQYF.

This clonotype occurred a few times. The genes are TRBV28 and TRBJ1-3; unclear D gene. The germline V and J ends were trimmed by 6 bases and 4 bases, with 13 bases remaining between them. The CDR3 has 14 residues. Germline V gives CDR1 MDHEN, CDR2 SYDVKM. The DNA of the CDR3 is TGTGCCAGCAGCCCCTCTTTAGGGGGAAACACCATATATTTT. Translating gives CASSPSLGGNTIYF.

The CDR3 protein is CASSQEEKLFF. The CDR3 DNA reads as TGTGCCAGCAGCCAAGAGGAAAAACTGTTTTTT. The gene calls are TRBV3-1 and TRBJ1-4; D call uncertain. The V end was cut by 0 bases, the J end by 8 bases, with 1 base between. The CDR3 extends over 11 amino acids. The germline V gene encodes CDR1 LGHDT and CDR2 YNNKEL (reference sequence).

The table lists this clonotype with a few counts. CDR3 protein: CASSQDGLRVGDNEQFF. The DNA for the CDR3 is TGTGCCAGCAGCCAAGATGGGCTTCGGGTAGGGGACAATGAGCAGTTCTTC. V gene TRBV4-2 combines with J gene TRBJ2-1; D may be TRBD1 (5 bases). The CDR3 has 17 amino acids. The germline V gene encodes CDR1 LGHNA and CDR2 YNFKEQ. V lost 0 bases and J 5 bases, leaving 17 bases between the germline ends.

This clonotype has a handful of counts. The CDR3 loop is CASSPSGFYIEQYF. The CDR3 coding sequence is TGTGCCAGCAGCCCCTCGGGATTTTACATCGAGCAGTACTTC. This rearrangement joins TRBV27 to TRBJ2-7, with D tentatively TRBD2 (5 bases). Trimming removed 6 bases at V and 6 bases at J, with 18 bases between. CDR3 length: 14 residues. CDR1 is MNHEY, CDR2 SMNVEV, per germline (reference sequence).

This rearrangement joins TRBV4-2 to TRBJ2-5, with TRBD2 matching 9 bases. The germline gives CDR1 LGHNA, CDR2 YNFKEQ. J gave up 2 bases and V 4 bases, and 11 bases lay outside the gene matches. The CDR3 consists of 17 residues. The CDR3 is CASSPISSGDAQETQYF. The CDR3 bases are TGTGCCAGCAGCCCGATATCTAGCGGGGATGCTCAAGAGACCCAGTACTTC.

This clonotype was counted ten times or more. This chain links TRBV11-2 with TRBJ1-5, with D possibly TRBD1 on 6 matching bases. From germline, CDR1 is SGHAT and CDR2 FQNNGV. The CDR3 is 14 amino acids. Trimming cost V 5 bases and J 7 bases, with 15 bases left between them. The CDR3 reads CASSVRGWEQPQHF. CDR3 nucleotides: TGTGCCAGCAGCGTCAGGGGATGGGAGCAGCCCCAGCATTTT. Filled out from reference TRBV11-2 and TRBJ1-5, the complete variable domain reads EAGVAQSPRYKIIEKRQSVAFWCNPISGHATLYWYQQILGQGPKLLIQFQNNGVVDDSQLPKDRFSAERLKGVDSTLKIQPAKLEDSAVYLCASSVRGWEQPQHFGDGTRLSIL.

This clonotype was recorded at least ten times. The rearrangement joins TRBV12-3 or TRBV12-4 to TRBJ2-7; TRBD2 agrees at 13 bases. V lost 5 bases and J lost 2; bases outside the gene matches: 6. The CDR3 is 16 amino acids. DNA for the CDR3: TGTGCCAGCAGTCTGGGACTAGCGGGAAGGACCTACGAGCAGTACTTC. This translates into CASSLGLAGRTYEQYF.

A few counts support this clonotype. The CDR3 DNA reads TGCGCCAGCAGTGGTGGGACTAGTGGAGATACGCAGTATTTT. This translates into CASSGGTSGDTQYF. The chain is built from TRBV10-1 and TRBJ2-3; 8 nucleotides match TRBD2. The CDR3 totals 14 residues. Germline assignment: CDR1 WNHNN and CDR2 SYGVQD (reference sequence). V was clipped by 4 bases and J by 5 bases; unmatched bases: 5.

The chain combines TRBV28 with TRBJ2-3; 8 bases are a match to TRBD2. Germline V CDR1 and CDR2: MDHEN, SYDVKM. This CDR3 has 15 amino acids. V trimming: 6 bases; J trimming: 3 bases; junction bases outside the gene matches: 8. The CDR3 DNA sequence: TGTGCCAGCAGACTTGGGGTAGCGGGGACAGATACGCAGTATTTT. The encoded protein is CASRLGVAGTDTQYF.

This rearrangement joins TRBV27 to TRBJ1-2; 7 positions agree with TRBD1. CDR3 length: 14 residues. V shed 2 bases and J 8 bases; nucleotides not matched to a gene: 8. The V gene's germline CDR1 is MNHEY and CDR2 SMNVEV (reference sequence). CDR3 nucleotide sequence: TGTGCCAGCAGTTTAATGGGAACAGGGGCCGGCTACACCTTC. Translation gives CASSLMGTGAGYTF.

This clonotype has only a few counts. The V and J genes are TRBV10-3 and TRBJ2-5; maybe TRBD2 (5 bases). This CDR3 is built from 19 residues. Per germline, CDR1 ENHRY and CDR2 SYGVKD. Trimming cost V 0 bases and J 0 bases, with 20 bases left between them. The CDR3 nucleotides are TGTGCCATCAGTGAGTCTCCTAGGACGGGAAATATATACCAAGAGACCCAGTACTTC. Amino acid sequence: CAISESPRTGNIYQETQYF.

This clonotype was recorded many times. The rearrangement links TRBV3-1 to TRBJ2-1; D is possibly TRBD2 (5 bases). Germline CDR1 LGHDT, CDR2 YNNKEL (reference sequence). V was shortened by 3 bases and J by 4 bases, with 7 bases between the two germline ends. This CDR3 is built from 13 residues. The DNA for the CDR3 is TGTGCCAGCAGCCATGACTATTACAATGAGCAGTTCTTC. It codes for CASSHDYYNEQFF.

This clonotype has ten or more counts. The chain carries TRBV20-1 and TRBJ2-7; maybe TRBD2 (6 bases). The CDR3 is 13 amino acids. V was pared by 5 bases and J by 3 bases, with 14 bases between. Germline CDR1 DFQATT, CDR2 SNEGSKA (reference sequence). The CDR3 bases are TGCAGTGCTTTCTCGGGACTCGGCTACGAGCAGTACTTC. It is translated as CSAFSGLGYEQYF.

This clonotype was seen repeatedly, ten times or more. This chain links TRBV20-1 with TRBJ2-2, with a weak D call TRBD2 (5 bases). This CDR3 has 14 residues. Germline values: CDR1 DFQATT, CDR2 SNEGSKA (reference sequence). V was shortened by 1 base and J by 3 bases, with 9 bases between the two germline ends. The CDR3 DNA reads TGCAGTGCTAGAGGAGGGCAGGACACCGGGGAGCTGTTTTTT. It specifies CSARGGQDTGELFF.

The chain links TRBV7-9 to TRBJ2-7, with 7 bases matching TRBD2. From germline, CDR1 is SEHNR and CDR2 FQNEAQ (reference sequence). Unmatched junction bases numbered 3, after V lost 1 base and J lost 3 bases. The CDR3 has 14 residues. CDR3 DNA sequence: TGTGCCAGCAGCTTAGGGGGGGGAGGCTACGAGCAGTACTTC. This gives the protein CASSLGGGGYEQYF.

This clonotype was seen repeatedly, ten times or more. This chain links TRBV5-6 with TRBJ1-3; D possibly corresponds to TRBD1 (6 bases). This CDR3 is 15 amino acids long. Germline assignment: CDR1 SGHDT and CDR2 YYEEEE. Trimming took off 4 bases at V and 1 base at J, with 12 bases between the two ends. This CDR3 reads CASSATTGSGNTIYF. CDR3 nucleotide sequence: TGTGCCAGCAGCGCGACGACAGGATCTGGAAACACCATATATTTT.

This clonotype came up a few times. V gene TRBV20-1 combines with J gene TRBJ2-1, with D possibly being TRBD2 (6 bases). The CDR3 contains 15 residues. Germline CDR1 is DFQATT and CDR2 is SNEGSKA (reference sequence). Between the trimmed V and J ends, which lost 3 bases and 4 bases, there was a span of 16 bases. The CDR3 loop reads CSARTPGDFYNEQFF. The CDR3 DNA reads TGCAGTGCTAGGACCCCGGGAGACTTTTACAATGAGCAGTTCTTC.

This clonotype was recorded a few times. The chain recombines TRBV6-5 with TRBJ1-5; the D is unclear. Between the trimmed V and J ends, which lost 0 bases and 3 bases, there was a span of 9 bases. CDR3 length equals 15 residues. Per the germline V gene, CDR1 is MNHEY and CDR2 is SVGAGI. The CDR3 coding sequence is TGTGCCAGCAGTTACTCCCACAGACACAATCAGCCCCAGCATTTT. Encoded protein: CASSYSHRHNQPQHF.

This clonotype has at least ten counts. V and J are TRBV20-1 and TRBJ2-5; TRBD2 matches 10 bases. The ends lost 6 bases at V and 2 bases at J; junction bases unmatched: 3. Germline V gene sequence: CDR1 DFQATT, CDR2 SNEGSKA (reference sequence). CDR3 size: 13 residues. In DNA form, the CDR3 reads TGCAGTGCCGTGGGACTAGCGCAAGAGACCCAGTACTTC. Translated: CSAVGLAQETQYF.

In this sample, this clonotype turned up many times. This rearrangement joins TRBV5-6 to TRBJ2-1; perhaps TRBD1 as D (5 bases). Deletions cut 5 bases from V and 4 bases from J, with 10 bases between. Germline-derived CDR1 and CDR2 are SGHDT and YYEEEE. The CDR3 runs to 13 residues. The CDR3 here is CASRDTLYNEQFF. In DNA, the CDR3 is TGTGCCAGCAGGGACACTTTATACAATGAGCAGTTCTTC.

J is TRBJ1-2 and V is TRBV5-6; TRBD1 might be the D (6 bases). The germline V and J ends were trimmed by 7 bases and 4 bases, with 17 bases remaining between them. Germline V CDR1 and CDR2: SGHDT, YYEEEE. The CDR3 spans 14 residues. The CDR3 spells CASWRPTGTYGYTF. The CDR3 DNA is TGTGCCAGCTGGCGCCCGACAGGAACCTATGGCTACACCTTC.

The V and J genes are TRBV10-3 and TRBJ2-7, with 7 bases aligning to TRBD1. V was pared by 6 bases and J by 2 bases, with 10 bases of the junction left unmatched. The CDR3 is 15 residues long. Germline-derived CDR1 and CDR2 are ENHRY and SYGVKD. The CDR3 coding sequence is TGTGCCATCAGCCCACCCGGGACAGTGACCTACGAGCAGTACTTC. Translating it yields CAISPPGTVTYEQYF.

This clonotype was picked up many times. This chain links TRBV6-1 with TRBJ1-6; 7 bases are shared with TRBD1. This CDR3 region has 15 residues. The germline V gene has CDR1 MNHNS and CDR2 SASEGT. J gave up 0 bases and V 6 bases, and 2 bases lay outside the gene matches. In DNA form, the CDR3 reads TGTGCCAGCAGGGGGGACAGCTCCTATAATTCACCCCTCCACTTT. It is translated as CASRGDSSYNSPLHF.

This clonotype was detected only a few times. The chain employs TRBV4-3 and TRBJ2-5; D possibly corresponds to TRBD1 (5 bases). Germline CDR1 LGHNA, CDR2 YSLEER. Trimming removed 0 bases at V and 4 bases at J, with 9 bases between. This CDR3 region has 14 residues. CDR3 bases: TGCGCCAGCAGCCAAGATATTAGGGGAGAGACCCAGTACTTC. Its protein is CASSQDIRGETQYF.